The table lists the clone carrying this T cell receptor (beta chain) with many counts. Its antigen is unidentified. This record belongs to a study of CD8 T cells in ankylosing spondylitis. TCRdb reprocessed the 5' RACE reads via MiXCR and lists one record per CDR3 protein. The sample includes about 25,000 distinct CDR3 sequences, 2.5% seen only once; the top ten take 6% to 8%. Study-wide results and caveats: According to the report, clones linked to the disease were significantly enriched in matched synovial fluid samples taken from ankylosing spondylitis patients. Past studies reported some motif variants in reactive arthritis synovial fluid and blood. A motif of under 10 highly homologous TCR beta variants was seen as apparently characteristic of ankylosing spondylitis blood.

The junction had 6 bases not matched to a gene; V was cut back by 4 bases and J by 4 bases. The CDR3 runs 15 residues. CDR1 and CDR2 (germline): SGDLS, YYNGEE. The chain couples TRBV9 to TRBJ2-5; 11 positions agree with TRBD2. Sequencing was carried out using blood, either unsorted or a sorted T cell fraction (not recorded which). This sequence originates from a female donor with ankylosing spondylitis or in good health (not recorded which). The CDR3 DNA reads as TGTGCCAGCAGCCCTAGCGGGGGGCTGGGAGAGACCCAGTACTTC. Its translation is CASSPSGGLGETQYF.